What follows are 23 T cell receptor beta chains derived from one specimen sequenced in a study of T-cell reconstitution after alpha-beta-depleted transplantation in children. For TCRbeta, the library was prepared with unique molecular identifiers. TCRdb passed the PCR reads through MiXCR, listing each CDR3 protein once. The sample lists around 580,000 distinct CDR3 sequences; about 21% were seen once. The source material was PBMCs, mostly from graft donor cells, sampled 360 days after TCRalphabeta/CD19-depleted stem cell transplant. These receptors originate from a boy younger than two who had a stem cell transplant for acute myeloid leukemia, so the T cells may come from the graft donor.

At least ten counts were recorded for this clonotype. The CDR3 bases are TGCAGTGCTAGAGTTAGGGAAACAACAGATACGCAGTATTTT. The encoded protein is CSARVRETTDTQYF. This chain connects TRBV20-1 to TRBJ2-3; D ambiguous. The V and J ends lost 1 base and 3 bases respectively, with 11 bases between them. The V gene's germline CDR1 is DFQATT and CDR2 SNEGSKA (reference sequence). The CDR3 has 14 amino acids.

This clonotype was counted many times. V is TRBV5-6 and J is TRBJ2-1; D is perhaps TRBD2 (6 bases). The CDR3 extends over 15 amino acids. Germline-derived CDR1 and CDR2 are SGHDT and YYEEEE. Trimming stripped 3 bases from V and 3 bases from J, with 13 bases between. In DNA, the CDR3 is TGTGCCAGCAGCTCCCGACTAGAGGGCTACAATGAGCAGTTCTTC. Its protein is CASSSRLEGYNEQFF.

The V gene is TRBV6-6, the J gene TRBJ1-5; no reliable D call. The germline CDR1 and CDR2 sequences are MNHNY and SVGAGI (reference sequence). Trimming removed 5 bases at V and 8 bases at J, with 10 bases between. The CDR3 spans 12 residues. This CDR3 reads CASSPSWEPQHF. In nucleotides, the CDR3 is TGTGCCAGCAGTCCTAGTTGGGAGCCCCAGCATTTT.

Only a few counts were recorded for this clonotype. J is TRBJ2-1 and V is TRBV9; D unresolved. The CDR3 spans 13 residues. Trimming stripped 4 bases from V and 4 bases from J, with 9 bases between. The germline CDR1 and CDR2 sequences are SGDLS and YYNGEE. CDR3 sequence: CASSRTRYNEQFF. CDR3 DNA sequence: TGTGCCAGCAGCCGGACCCGATACAATGAGCAGTTCTTC.

Only a few counts were recorded for this clonotype. The chain couples TRBV7-2 to TRBJ2-7, with 10 bases that match TRBD1. Germline V gives CDR1 SGHTA, CDR2 FQGNSA. The CDR3 sequence is 16 residues long. The V and J ends lost 4 bases and 7 bases, in that order; junction bases with no gene match: 13. Here the CDR3 reads CASSSHPGQGMGEQYF. Here the CDR3 DNA reads TGTGCCAGCAGCTCGCATCCGGGACAGGGGATGGGTGAGCAGTACTTC.

This clonotype has at least ten counts. The chain couples TRBV12-3 or TRBV12-4 to TRBJ2-7; 14 bases align to TRBD2. The CDR3 has 15 residues. Unmatched junction bases numbered 3, after V lost 6 bases and J lost 2 bases. CDR3: CASSRTSGGPYEQYF. CDR3 nucleotides: TGTGCCAGCAGCAGGACTAGCGGGGGGCCCTACGAGCAGTACTTC.

This clonotype has just a few counts. The chain recombines TRBV12-3 or TRBV12-4 with TRBJ1-5, with no clear D. V was cut by 5 bases and J by 5 bases, with 7 bases left in between. The CDR3 consists of 12 residues. The CDR3 DNA follows: TGTGCCAGCAGTCAAGAGTATCAGCCCCAGCATTTT. This sequence encodes CASSQEYQPQHF.

The V and J genes are TRBV27 and TRBJ2-1; the D is unclear. The ends were cut back, 10 bases at V and 8 bases at J, with 12 bases in the middle. Germline-derived CDR1 and CDR2 are MNHEY and SMNVEV (reference sequence). The CDR3 has 11 residues. The CDR3 nucleotides are TGTGCCACCGGTGTGCCCCATGAGCAGTTCTTC. It translates to CATGVPHEQFF.

The chain uses TRBV20-1 and TRBJ2-7; D ambiguous. V was pared by 5 bases and J by 4 bases, with 9 bases between. In germline, CDR1 is DFQATT, CDR2 SNEGSKA (reference sequence). The CDR3 is 11 amino acids. CDR3 amino acids: CSAALLYEQYV. The CDR3 region has the DNA TGCAGTGCTGCACTTCTTTACGAGCAGTACGTC.

This clonotype was detected many times. CDR3 nucleotide sequence: TGCAGTGCACACGGGGACACAGATACGCAGTATTTT. Translating gives CSAHGDTDTQYF. V and J are TRBV20-1 and TRBJ2-3, with a weak D call TRBD2 (5 bases). The CDR3 has 12 residues. Trimming removed 6 bases from V and 2 bases from J, with 9 bases in between. Germline-derived CDR1 and CDR2 are DFQATT and SNEGSKA (reference sequence).

This clonotype was picked up many times. The rearrangement uses TRBV20-1 and TRBJ1-1; possibly TRBD1 for D (6 bases). The V gene lost 0 bases and the J gene lost 0 bases, with 14 bases spanning the gap. The CDR3 sequence is 16 residues long. Per the germline V gene, CDR1 is DFQATT and CDR2 is SNEGSKA (reference sequence). DNA for the CDR3: TGCAGTGCTAGAGATTTGGGGGGCACTTTGAACACTGAAGCTTTCTTT. This encodes CSARDLGGTLNTEAFF.

The table lists this clonotype with a few counts. The chain has TRBV15 and TRBJ2-5; D could derive from TRBD1 or TRBD2 (5 bases each). CDR1 is LNHNV, CDR2 YYDKDF, per germline (reference sequence). V lost 3 bases and J lost 1, with 15 bases in between. The CDR3 is made up of 16 amino acids. CDR3 sequence reads: CATSRGRGGSQETQYF. Written as DNA, the CDR3 is TGTGCCACCAGCAGGGGCCGTGGGGGAAGCCAAGAGACCCAGTACTTC.

The genes are TRBV20-1 and TRBJ2-5, with a tentative D call TRBD1 (5 bases). CDR3 length: 13 residues. Looked up from germline, CDR1 is DFQATT and CDR2 is SNEGSKA (reference sequence). V dropped 6 bases and J dropped 1 base, with 12 bases sitting between them. CDR3 sequence reads: CSAHRYPQETQYF. DNA of the CDR3: TGCAGTGCCCACAGGTATCCCCAAGAGACCCAGTACTTC.

As regards this clonotype: A much larger clone lies one base from this, so it may be a read error. The rearrangement links TRBV4-3 to TRBJ2-1; 8 bases match TRBD2. Germline V gives CDR1 LGHNA, CDR2 YSLEER. CDR3 size: 17 residues. For the CDR3, the DNA is TGCGCCAGCAGCCAAGAAGGCGGACTAGCCACCTACAATCAGCAGTTCTTC. It specifies CASSQEGGLATYNQQFF.

This clonotype was detected only a few times. V is TRBV4-3 and J is TRBJ2-1; D possibly corresponds to TRBD1 (5 bases). From germline, CDR1 is LGHNA and CDR2 YSLEER. V lost 0 bases to trimming and J lost 2 bases, with 11 bases between them. CDR3 length: 16 amino acids. The CDR3 region is CASSQDSRTTYNEQFF. The CDR3 DNA reads as TGCGCCAGCAGCCAAGATTCCAGGACAACCTACAATGAGCAGTTCTTC.

This clonotype was seen a few times. DNA of the CDR3: TGCGCCAGCAGCCGGGGGGCCGGGAATGAGCAGTTCTTC. Translation: CASSRGAGNEQFF. The chain links TRBV5-1 to TRBJ2-1, with D possibly matching TRBD2 (7 bases). Germline CDR1 is SGHRS and CDR2 is YFSETQ. The CDR3 spans 13 residues. Trimming cost V 4 bases and J 7 bases, with 12 bases left between them.

The V call is TRBV15, the J call TRBJ1-1, with a tentative D call TRBD1 (6 bases). This CDR3 comprises 14 residues. V shed 0 bases and J shed 5 bases, with 10 bases lying between them. CDR1 LNHNV and CDR2 YYDKDF come from the germline V gene (reference sequence). The CDR3 nucleotides are TGTGCCACCAGCAGAGACTGGGGGCGGACTGAAGCTTTCTTT. It is translated as CATSRDWGRTEAFF. The entire variable domain, with the rest obtained from reference TRBV15 and TRBJ1-1, is as follows: DAMVIQNPRYQVTQFGKPVTLSCSQTLNHNVMYWYQQKSSQAPKLLFHYYDKDFNNEADTPDNFQSRRPNTSFCFLDIRSPGLGDTAMYLCATSRDWGRTEAFFGQGTRLTVV.

This clonotype was found many times. This rearrangement joins TRBV10-3 to TRBJ2-7; 7 bases are shared with TRBD1. The CDR3 has 12 amino acids. From germline, CDR1 is ENHRY and CDR2 SYGVKD. The V segment lost 10 bases and the J segment 4 bases; nucleotides outside the gene matches: 7. Here the CDR3 reads CATGTDRYEQYV. CDR3 DNA: TGTGCCACTGGGACAGACCGGTACGAGCAGTACGTC.

The J gene is TRBJ1-2, the V gene TRBV29-1, with 7 bases matching TRBD1. This CDR3 is 12 amino acids long. Trimming at V came to 4 bases and at J to 4 bases, leaving 3 bases not matched to a gene. Germline V gene sequence: CDR1 SQVTM, CDR2 ANQGSEA. In nucleotides, the CDR3 is TGCAGCGTTGCCGACAGGGCCTATGGCTACACCTTC. Translated: CSVADRAYGYTF.

This chain joins TRBV3-1 and TRBJ2-3, with 15 bases that match TRBD2. V trimming: 5 bases; J trimming: 2 bases; junction bases outside the gene matches: 11. Germline V gene sequence: CDR1 LGHDT, CDR2 YNNKEL (reference sequence). This CDR3 region has 19 residues. Written as DNA, the CDR3 is TGTGCCAGCAGCTCAACTGGGACTAGCGGGGGGCCGGCCACAGATACGCAGTATTTT. This sequence encodes CASSSTGTSGGPATDTQYF.

This clonotype was seen only a few times. The rearrangement joins TRBV12-3 or TRBV12-4 to TRBJ2-7, with 8 bases fitting TRBD2. V gave up 3 bases and J gave up 3 bases; unmatched junction bases: 7. The CDR3 runs to 15 residues. The CDR3 protein is CASSLMRGDFYEQYF. As DNA, the CDR3 is TGTGCCAGCAGTTTGATGCGGGGGGATTTCTACGAGCAGTACTTC.

The V and J genes are TRBV5-1 and TRBJ2-2; D is possibly TRBD1 or TRBD2 (5 bases each). Looked up from germline, CDR1 is SGHRS and CDR2 is YFSETQ. With 5 bases removed from V and 0 bases from J, the gap between germline ends came to 17 bases. The CDR3 has 17 amino acids. CDR3 in DNA: TGCGCCAGCAGGCACACGGGACGGATATCGAACACCGGGGAGCTGTTTTTT. The encoded protein is CASRHTGRISNTGELFF.

There are a few counts of this clonotype. This chain uses TRBV20-1 with TRBJ2-7, with 12 bases that match TRBD1. Germline values: CDR1 DFQATT, CDR2 SNEGSKA (reference sequence). The CDR3 contains 14 residues. Germline trimming cut 6 bases from V and 5 bases from J; bases unmatched to any gene: 8. The CDR3 is CSAQAGTGGHEQYV. As DNA, the CDR3 is TGCAGTGCACAGGCCGGGACAGGGGGCCACGAGCAGTACGTC.